A selection of T cell receptor beta chains follows, all from one sample in a study of T-cell reconstitution after alpha-beta-depleted transplantation in children. TCRdb re-analysed the PCR reads in MiXCR, keeping a single row per CDR3 protein. This sample carries some 300,000 distinct CDR3 sequences, over 7% of them seen once, and the ten largest clones take approximately 8.2%. The sample in question was peripheral blood, obtained 360 days after TCRalphabeta/CD19-depleted stem cell transplant. These receptors came from a female patient aged 2-10 years who had a stem cell transplant for Fanconi anemia, so the T cells may come from the graft donor. CDR3s include the opening cysteine and the closing phenylalanine or tryptophan. The order of the fields is CDR3 protein, clone size, D gene, V gene. D genes are given only for firm matches. Rows may omit the clone size; those that give it use once, few, many or a size class.

cdr3_aa: CASSRGLGDYNEQFF; clone_size: .; d_call: .; v_call: TRBV11-2
cdr3_aa: CASSPTETQYF; clone_size: few; d_call: .; v_call: TRBV5-1
cdr3_aa: CSAREAGPNGYTF; clone_size: few; d_call: .; v_call: TRBV20-1
cdr3_aa: CASSVGGRGDHNNEQFF; clone_size: .; d_call: TRBD2; v_call: TRBV9
cdr3_aa: CASSLRGAEYSNQPQHF; clone_size: many; d_call: .; v_call: TRBV7-2
cdr3_aa: CASSQDKPSAPSTDTQYF; clone_size: many; d_call: .; v_call: TRBV3-1
cdr3_aa: CASSYGLAGGQADTQYF; clone_size: .; d_call: TRBD2; v_call: TRBV6-5
cdr3_aa: CASSLATGFTYEQYF; clone_size: many; d_call: .; v_call: TRBV5-1
cdr3_aa: CASSLSLAGDEQYF; clone_size: many; d_call: TRBD2; v_call: TRBV28
cdr3_aa: CASSTSRDRFRSEAFF; clone_size: few; d_call: TRBD1; v_call: TRBV6-5
cdr3_aa: CASSERTAKFF; clone_size: many; d_call: .; v_call: TRBV6-1
cdr3_aa: CASSQRLQAKGGQAFF; clone_size: many; d_call: .; v_call: TRBV3-1
cdr3_aa: CASSLSGVSTDTQYF; clone_size: many; d_call: .; v_call: TRBV7-2
cdr3_aa: CASSLEGTQPQHF; clone_size: many; d_call: .; v_call: TRBV12-3/TRBV12-4
cdr3_aa: CASSPRTTGNSGNTIYF; clone_size: many; d_call: .; v_call: TRBV7-2
cdr3_aa: CASSLLFGLAGNNEQFF; clone_size: many; d_call: TRBD2; v_call: TRBV7-9
cdr3_aa: CASSLGVTLADQETQYF; clone_size: many; d_call: TRBD2; v_call: TRBV5-1
cdr3_aa: CASSPPQDRFYNEQFF; clone_size: .; d_call: TRBD1; v_call: TRBV18